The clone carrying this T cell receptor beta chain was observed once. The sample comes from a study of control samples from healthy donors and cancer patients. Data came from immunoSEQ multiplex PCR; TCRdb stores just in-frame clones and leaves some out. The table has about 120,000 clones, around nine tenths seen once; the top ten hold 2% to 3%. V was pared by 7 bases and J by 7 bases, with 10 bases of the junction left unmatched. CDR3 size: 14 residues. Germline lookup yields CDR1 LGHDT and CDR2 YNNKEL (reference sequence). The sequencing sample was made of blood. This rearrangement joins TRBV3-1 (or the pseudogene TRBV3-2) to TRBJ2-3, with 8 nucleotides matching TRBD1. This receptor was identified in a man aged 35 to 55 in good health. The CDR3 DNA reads TGTGCCAGCACCCCAGGGGGCCGCGGGAATACGCAGTATTTT. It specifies CASTPGGRGNTQYF.